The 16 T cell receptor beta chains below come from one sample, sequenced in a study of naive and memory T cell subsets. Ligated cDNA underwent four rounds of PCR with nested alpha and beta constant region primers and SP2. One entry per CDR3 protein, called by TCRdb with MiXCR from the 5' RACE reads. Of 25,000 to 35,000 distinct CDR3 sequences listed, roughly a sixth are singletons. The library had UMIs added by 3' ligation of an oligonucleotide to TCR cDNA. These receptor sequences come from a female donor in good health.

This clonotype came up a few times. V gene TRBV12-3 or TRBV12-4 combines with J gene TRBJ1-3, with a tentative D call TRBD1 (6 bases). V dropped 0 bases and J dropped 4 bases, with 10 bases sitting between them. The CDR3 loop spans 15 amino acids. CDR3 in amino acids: CASSLAGAEGNTIYF. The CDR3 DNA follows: TGTGCCAGCAGTTTAGCGGGGGCCGAAGGAAACACCATATATTTT.

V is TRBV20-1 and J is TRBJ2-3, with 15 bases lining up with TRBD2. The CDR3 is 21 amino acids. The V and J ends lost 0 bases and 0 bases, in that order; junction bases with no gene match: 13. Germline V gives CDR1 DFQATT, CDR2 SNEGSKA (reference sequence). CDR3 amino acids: CSARELGGLAGGGTSTDTQYF. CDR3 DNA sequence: TGCAGTGCTAGAGAGCTTGGGGGACTAGCGGGGGGAGGTACTAGCACAGATACGCAGTATTTT.

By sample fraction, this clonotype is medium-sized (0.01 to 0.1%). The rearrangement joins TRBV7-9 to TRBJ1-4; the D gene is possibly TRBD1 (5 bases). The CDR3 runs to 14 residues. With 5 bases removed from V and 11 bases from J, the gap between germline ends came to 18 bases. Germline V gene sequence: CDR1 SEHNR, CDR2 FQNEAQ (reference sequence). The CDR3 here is CASSQSGHGGKLFF. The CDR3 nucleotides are TGTGCCAGCAGCCAGAGCGGACACGGTGGGAAACTGTTTTTT. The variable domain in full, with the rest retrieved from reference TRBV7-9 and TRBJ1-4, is DTGVSQNPRHKITKRGQNVTFRCDPISEHNRLYWYRQTLGQGPEFLTYFQNEAQLEKSRLLSDRFSAERPKGSFSTLEIQRTEQGDSAMYLCASSQSGHGGKLFFGSGTQLSVL.

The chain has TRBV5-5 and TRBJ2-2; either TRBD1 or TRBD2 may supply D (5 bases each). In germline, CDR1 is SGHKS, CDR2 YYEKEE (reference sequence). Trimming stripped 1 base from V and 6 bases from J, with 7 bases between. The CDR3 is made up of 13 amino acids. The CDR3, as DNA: TGTGCCAGCAGCTTGTGGGGGTCCGGGGAGCTGTTTTTT. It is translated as CASSLWGSGELFF.

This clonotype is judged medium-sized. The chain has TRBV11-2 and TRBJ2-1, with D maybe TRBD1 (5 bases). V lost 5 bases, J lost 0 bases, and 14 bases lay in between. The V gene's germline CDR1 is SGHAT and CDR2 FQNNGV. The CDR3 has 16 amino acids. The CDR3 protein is CASSDRGPSSYNEQFF. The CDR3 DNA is TGTGCCAGCAGCGACAGAGGCCCAAGCTCCTACAATGAGCAGTTCTTC.

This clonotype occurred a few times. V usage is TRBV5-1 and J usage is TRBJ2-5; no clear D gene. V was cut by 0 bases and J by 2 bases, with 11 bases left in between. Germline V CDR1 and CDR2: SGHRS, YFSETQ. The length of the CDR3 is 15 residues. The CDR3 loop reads CASSLVGPRQETQYF. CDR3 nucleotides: TGCGCCAGCAGCTTGGTCGGGCCGAGACAAGAGACCCAGTACTTC.

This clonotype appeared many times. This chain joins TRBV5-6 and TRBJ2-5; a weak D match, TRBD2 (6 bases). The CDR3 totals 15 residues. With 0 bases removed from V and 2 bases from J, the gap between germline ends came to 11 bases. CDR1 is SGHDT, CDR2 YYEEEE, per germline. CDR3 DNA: TGTGCCAGCAGCTTGGCCGGGCGGGGACAAGAGACCCAGTACTTC. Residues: CASSLAGRGQETQYF.

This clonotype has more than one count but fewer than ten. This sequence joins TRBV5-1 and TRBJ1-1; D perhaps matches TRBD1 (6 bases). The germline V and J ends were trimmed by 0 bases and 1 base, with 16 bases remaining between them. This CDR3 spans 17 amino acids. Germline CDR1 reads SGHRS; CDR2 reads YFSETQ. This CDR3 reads CASSLVSVGAANTEAFF. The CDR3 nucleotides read TGCGCCAGCAGCTTGGTGTCGGTGGGGGCTGCGAACACTGAAGCTTTCTTT.

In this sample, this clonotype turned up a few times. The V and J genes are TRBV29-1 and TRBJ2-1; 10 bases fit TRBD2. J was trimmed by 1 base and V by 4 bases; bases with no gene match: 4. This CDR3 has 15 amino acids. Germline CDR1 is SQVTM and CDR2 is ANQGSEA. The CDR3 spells CSVGRAGGSYNEQFF. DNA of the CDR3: TGCAGCGTTGGTAGAGCGGGGGGGTCCTACAATGAGCAGTTCTTC.

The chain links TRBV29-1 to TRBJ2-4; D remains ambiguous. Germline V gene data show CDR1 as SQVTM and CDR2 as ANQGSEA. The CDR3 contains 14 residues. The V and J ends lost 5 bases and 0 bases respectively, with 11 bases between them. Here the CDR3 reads CSVRAALAKNIQYF. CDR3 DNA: TGCAGCGTTCGGGCAGCGCTAGCCAAAAACATTCAGTACTTC.

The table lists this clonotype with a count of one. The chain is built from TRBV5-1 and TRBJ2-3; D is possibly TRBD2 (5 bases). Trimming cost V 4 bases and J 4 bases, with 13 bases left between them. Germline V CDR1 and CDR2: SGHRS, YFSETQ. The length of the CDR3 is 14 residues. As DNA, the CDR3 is TGCGCCAGCAGCGGGCCGGAGGCACCAGATACGCAGTATTTT. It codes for CASSGPEAPDTQYF.

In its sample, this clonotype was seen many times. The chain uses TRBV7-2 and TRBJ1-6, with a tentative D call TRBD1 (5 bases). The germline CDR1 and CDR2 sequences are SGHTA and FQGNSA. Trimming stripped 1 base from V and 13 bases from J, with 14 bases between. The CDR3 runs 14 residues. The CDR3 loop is CASSLVSDSRPLHF. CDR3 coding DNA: TGTGCCAGCAGCTTAGTTAGCGACAGCCGGCCCCTCCACTTT.

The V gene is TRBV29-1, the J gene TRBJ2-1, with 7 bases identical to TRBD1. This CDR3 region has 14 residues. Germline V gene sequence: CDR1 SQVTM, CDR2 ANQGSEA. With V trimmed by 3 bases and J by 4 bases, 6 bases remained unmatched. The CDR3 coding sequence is TGCAGCGTTGATCTCTTACAGGGGTACAATGAGCAGTTCTTC. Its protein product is CSVDLLQGYNEQFF.

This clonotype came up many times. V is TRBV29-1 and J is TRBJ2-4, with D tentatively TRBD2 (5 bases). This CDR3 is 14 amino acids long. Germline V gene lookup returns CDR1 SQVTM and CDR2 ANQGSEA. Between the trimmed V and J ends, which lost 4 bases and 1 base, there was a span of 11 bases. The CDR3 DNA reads TGCAGCGTTGGTGAGAGGGCGGCCAAAAACATTCAGTACTTC. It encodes CSVGERAAKNIQYF.

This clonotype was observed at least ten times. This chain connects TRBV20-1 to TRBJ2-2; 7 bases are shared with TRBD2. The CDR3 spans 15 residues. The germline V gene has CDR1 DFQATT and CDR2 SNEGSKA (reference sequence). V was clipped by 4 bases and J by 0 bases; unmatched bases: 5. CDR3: CSATWTRANTGELFF. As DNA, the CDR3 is TGCAGTGCTACTTGGACTAGGGCGAACACCGGGGAGCTGTTTTTT.

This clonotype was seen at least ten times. The CDR3, as DNA: TGTGCCAGCAGTGGCTCCTACGAGCAGTACTTC. Its translation: CASSGSYEQYF. This chain joins TRBV25-1 and TRBJ2-7, with D uncertain. The CDR3 is made up of 11 amino acids. Germline CDR1 is MGHDK and CDR2 is SYGVNS. The V gene lost 4 bases and the J gene lost 0 bases, with 1 base spanning the gap.